This T cell receptor (beta chain) is drawn from a study of a mutant IDH1 vaccine in newly diagnosed glioma. Study-level findings and limits: Evidence of vaccine-induced immune responses was documented in 85% to 95% of patients.

The method was immunoSEQ multiplex PCR; TCRdb's version includes in-frame clones alone and lacks a portion of them. The table includes about 67,000 clones, around 80% detected once. Time point reported: baseline, week 1 (first vaccination visit). Treatment: pre-vaccination baseline after standard-of-care therapy. The astrocytomas were IDH1-mutant, ATRX-negative, and WHO grade 3 or 4. The CDR3 is 15 amino acids. Germline V lookup: CDR1 MNHEY, CDR2 SVGAGI. Trimming removed 0 bases at V and 1 base at J, with 7 bases between. As to this clone: The target antigen is unknown.

The sample consisted of peripheral blood mononuclear cells (PBMCs), taken from a glioma patient treated with radiotherapy, temozolomide or both. This chain uses TRBV6-5 with TRBJ1-3, with D unresolved. This sequence originates from a woman between 18 and 29 years old with glioma. Some clones in this sample may be carry-over from other donors' samples. The CDR3 DNA is TGTGCCAGCAGTTACTCGACGGAGTCTGGAAACACCATATATTTT. This codes for CASSYSTESGNTIYF.